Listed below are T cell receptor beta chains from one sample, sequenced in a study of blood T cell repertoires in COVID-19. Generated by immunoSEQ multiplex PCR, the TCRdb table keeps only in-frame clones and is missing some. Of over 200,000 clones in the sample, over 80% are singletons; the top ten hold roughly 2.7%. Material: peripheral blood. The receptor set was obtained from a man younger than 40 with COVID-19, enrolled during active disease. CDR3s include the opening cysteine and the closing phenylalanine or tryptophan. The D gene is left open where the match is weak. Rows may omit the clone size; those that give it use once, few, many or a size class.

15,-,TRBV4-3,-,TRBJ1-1,CASSQGLPSSTEAFF,TGCGCCAGCAGCCAAGGACTTCCATCGTCCACTGAAGCTTTCTTT
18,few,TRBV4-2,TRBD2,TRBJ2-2,CASSPTSGSRFVLGELFF,TGTGCCAGCAGCCCAACTAGCGGGAGTCGTTTTGTGTTAGGGGAGCTGTTTTTT
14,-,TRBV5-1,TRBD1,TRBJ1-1,CASSSGTESGEAFF,TGCGCCAGCAGCTCCGGGACAGAATCAGGTGAAGCTTTCTTT
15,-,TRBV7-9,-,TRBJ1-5,CASSSPGGGNQPQHF,TGTGCCAGCAGCTCCCCGGGGGGTGGCAATCAGCCCCAGCATTTT
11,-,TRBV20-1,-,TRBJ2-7,CSARKRYEQYF,TGCAGTGCTAGAAAGCGCTACGAGCAGTACTTC
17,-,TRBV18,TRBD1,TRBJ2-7,CASSHSGTGLGNYEQYF,TGTGCCAGCTCACATTCAGGGACAGGGTTGGGAAACTACGAGCAGTACTTC
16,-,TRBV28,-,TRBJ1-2,CASSLLIGRANYGYTF,TGTGCCAGCAGTTTATTAATCGGCAGGGCTAACTATGGCTACACCTTC
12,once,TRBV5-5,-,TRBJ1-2,CASSFRNYGYTF,TGTGCCAGCAGCTTCCGGAACTATGGCTACACCTTC
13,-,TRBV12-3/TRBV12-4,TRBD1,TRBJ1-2,CASSRQGADGYTF,TGTGCCAGCAGCCGACAGGGGGCGGATGGCTACACCTTC
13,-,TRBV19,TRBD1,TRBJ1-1,CASSTEQGAEAFF,TGTGCCAGTAGTACCGAACAGGGGGCTGAAGCTTTCTTT
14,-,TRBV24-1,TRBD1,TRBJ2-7,CATSDDRGGYEQYF,TGTGCCACCAGTGATGACAGGGGAGGCTACGAGCAGTACTTC
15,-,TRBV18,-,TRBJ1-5,CASSPSPNFNQPQHF,TGTGCCAGCTCACCGTCCCCCAATTTCAATCAGCCCCAGCATTTT
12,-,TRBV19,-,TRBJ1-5,CASSIPDQPQHF,TGTGCCAGTAGTATTCCCGATCAGCCCCAGCATTTT
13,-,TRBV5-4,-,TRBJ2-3,CASSLVRGDTQYF,TGTGCCAGCAGCTTGGTAAGGGGAGATACGCAGTATTTT
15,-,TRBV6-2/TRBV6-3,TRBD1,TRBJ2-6,CASSWDSSGANVLTF,TGTGCCAGCAGTTGGGACAGCTCTGGGGCCAACGTCCTGACTTTC
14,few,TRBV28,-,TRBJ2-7,CASSYSTGSYEQYF,TGTGCCAGCAGTTACTCGACAGGTTCCTACGAGCAGTACTTC
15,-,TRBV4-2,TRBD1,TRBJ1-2,CASSQGHRGYYGYTF,TGTGCCAGCAGCCAAGGTCACAGGGGGTACTATGGCTACACCTTC
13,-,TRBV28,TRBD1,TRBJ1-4,CASEGAPLEKLFF,TGTGCCAGCGAGGGGGCGCCCCTAGAAAAACTGTTTTTT
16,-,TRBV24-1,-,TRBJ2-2,CATSDLGQANTGELFF,TGTGCCACCAGTGATTTGGGGCAGGCGAACACCGGGGAGCTGTTTTTT
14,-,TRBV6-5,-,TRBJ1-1,CASRTTGANTEAFF,TGTGCCAGCAGGACGACAGGCGCCAACACTGAAGCTTTCTTT
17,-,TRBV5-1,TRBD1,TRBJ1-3,CASSSRDSLYSGNTIYF,TGCGCCAGCAGCTCCAGGGACAGCCTATACTCTGGAAACACCATATATTTT
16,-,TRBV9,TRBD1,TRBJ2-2,CASSVYGDSYTGELFF,TGTGCCAGCAGCGTATATGGGGACAGTTACACCGGGGAGCTGTTTTTT
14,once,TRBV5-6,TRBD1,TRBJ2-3,CASSLRQGSDTQYF,TGTGCCAGCAGCCTGCGACAGGGAAGTGATACGCAGTATTTT
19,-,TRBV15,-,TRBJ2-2,CATSRSSDQEFANTGELFF,TGTGCCACCAGCAGATCCTCAGACCAGGAATTCGCGAACACCGGGGAGCTGTTTTTT
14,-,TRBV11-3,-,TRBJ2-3,CASSPREGADTQYF,TGTGCCAGCAGCCCCCGGGAAGGAGCGGATACGCAGTATTTT
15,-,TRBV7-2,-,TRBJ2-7,CASSFIGGFSYEQYF,TGTGCCAGCAGCTTTATTGGGGGGTTTTCGTACGAGCAGTACTTC
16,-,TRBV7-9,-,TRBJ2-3,CASSSKRNSTTDTQYF,TGTGCCAGCAGCTCCAAGCGGAATTCCACCACAGATACGCAGTATTTT
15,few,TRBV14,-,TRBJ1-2,CASSQDFGHNYGYTF,TGTGCCAGCAGCCAAGACTTCGGTCACAACTATGGCTACACCTTC
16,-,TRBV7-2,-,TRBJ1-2,CASSFLLPGTNYGYTF,TGTGCCAGCAGCTTCTTACTTCCCGGGACAAACTATGGCTACACCTTC
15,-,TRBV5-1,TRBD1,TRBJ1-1,CASSFEQGANTEAFF,TGCGCCAGCAGCTTCGAACAGGGGGCGAACACTGAAGCTTTCTTT
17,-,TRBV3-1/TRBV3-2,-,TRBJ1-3,CASSQVCGTDSGNTIYF,TGTGCCAGCAGCCAAGTGTGCGGGACGGACTCTGGAAACACCATATATTTT
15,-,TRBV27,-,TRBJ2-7,CASSLSVRDNYEQYF,TGTGCCAGCAGTTTATCGGTACGGGACAACTACGAGCAGTACTTC
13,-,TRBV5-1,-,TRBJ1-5,CASSHDSNQPQHF,TGCGCCAGCAGCCACGACAGTAATCAGCCCCAGCATTTT
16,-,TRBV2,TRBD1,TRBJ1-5,CASSTRTGSSNQPQHF,TGTGCCAGCAGTACCCGGACAGGGAGCAGCAATCAGCCCCAGCATTTT
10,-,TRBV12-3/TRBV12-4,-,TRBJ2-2,CASSLERLFF,TGTGCCAGCAGTTTAGAGCGGCTGTTTTTT
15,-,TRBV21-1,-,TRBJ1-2,CASSKARGTPYGYTF,TGTGCCAGCAGCAAAGCGCGGGGGACCCCGTATGGCTACACCTTC
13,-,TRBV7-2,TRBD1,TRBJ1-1,CASSVWTGAEAFF,TGTGCCAGCAGCGTTTGGACAGGAGCCGAAGCTTTCTTT
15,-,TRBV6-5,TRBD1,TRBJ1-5,CASSSYRDSHQPQHF,TGTGCCAGCAGTTCCTATCGGGACAGTCATCAGCCCCAGCATTTT
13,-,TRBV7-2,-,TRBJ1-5,CASSLARGQPQHF,TGTGCCAGCAGCTTAGCGCGAGGTCAGCCCCAGCATTTT
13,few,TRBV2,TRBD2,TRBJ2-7,CASNPAGGREQYF,TGTGCCAGCAACCCAGCGGGAGGGAGAGAGCAGTACTTC
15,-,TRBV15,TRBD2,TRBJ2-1,CATSRDPDWGGEQFF,TGTGCCACCAGCAGAGATCCGGACTGGGGGGGTGAGCAGTTCTTC
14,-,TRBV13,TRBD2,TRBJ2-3,CASSLRGGPDTQYF,TGTGCCAGCAGCTTACGGGGGGGCCCTGATACGCAGTATTTT
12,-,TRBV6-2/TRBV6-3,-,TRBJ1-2,CASSYGGAGYTF,TGTGCCAGCAGTTACGGGGGGGCTGGCTACACCTTC
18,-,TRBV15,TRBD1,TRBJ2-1,CATSTQRGRFRSYNEQFF,TGTGCCACCAGCACCCAAAGGGGGCGGTTCCGATCCTACAATGAGCAGTTCTTC
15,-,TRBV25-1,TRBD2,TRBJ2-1,CASSGTSGSYNEQFF,TGTGCCAGCAGTGGCACTAGCGGGAGCTACAATGAGCAGTTCTTC
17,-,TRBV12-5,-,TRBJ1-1,CASGLRGGELMNTEAFF,TGTGCTAGTGGTTTGCGAGGGGGGGAGTTGATGAACACTGAAGCTTTCTTT
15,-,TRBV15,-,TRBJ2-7,CATSRDSGTGYEQYF,TGTGCCACCAGCAGAGATAGCGGCACCGGCTACGAGCAGTACTTC
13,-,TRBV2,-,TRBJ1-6,CASNRVDNSPLHF,TGTGCCAGCAACAGGGTCGATAATTCACCCCTCCACTTT
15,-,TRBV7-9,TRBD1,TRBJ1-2,CASSQPGQENYGYTF,TGTGCCAGCAGCCAACCGGGACAGGAGAACTATGGCTACACCTTC
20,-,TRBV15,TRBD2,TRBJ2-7,CATSRTPGLAGFEGLYEQYF,TGTGCCACCAGCAGAACACCGGGACTAGCGGGGTTTGAGGGACTATACGAGCAGTACTTC
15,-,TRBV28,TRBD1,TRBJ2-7,CASSLTGTGLSEQYF,TGTGCCAGCAGTCTAACCGGGACAGGGTTGAGCGAGCAGTACTTC
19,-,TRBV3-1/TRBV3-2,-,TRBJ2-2,CASSQDSVFMRGRSGELFF,TGTGCCAGCAGCCAAGATTCCGTTTTTATGCGGGGGCGGTCCGGGGAGCTGTTTTTT
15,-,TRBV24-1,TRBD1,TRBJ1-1,CATSTQGAVNTEAFF,TGTGCCACCAGTACACAGGGGGCGGTGAACACTGAAGCTTTCTTT